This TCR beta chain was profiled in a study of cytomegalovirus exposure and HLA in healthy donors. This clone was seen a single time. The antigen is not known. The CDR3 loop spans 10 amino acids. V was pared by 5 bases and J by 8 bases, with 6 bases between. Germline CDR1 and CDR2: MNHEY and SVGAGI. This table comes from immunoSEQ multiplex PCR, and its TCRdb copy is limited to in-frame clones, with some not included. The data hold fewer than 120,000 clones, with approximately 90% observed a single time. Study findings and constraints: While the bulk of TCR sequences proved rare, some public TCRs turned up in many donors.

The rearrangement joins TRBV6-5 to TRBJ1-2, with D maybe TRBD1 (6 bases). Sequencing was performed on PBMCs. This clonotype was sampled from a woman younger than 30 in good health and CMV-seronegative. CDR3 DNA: TGTGCCAGCAGTCAGGGGGGCTACACCTTC. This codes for CASSQGGYTF.